Following are 16 T cell receptor beta chains from one sample sequenced in a study of identical twins. TCRdb ran MiXCR on the 5' RACE reads and lists one entry per CDR3 protein. The sample yields around 670,000 distinct CDR3 sequences, around 5.7% seen once. Input material: naive T cells sorted from blood. The receptors originated from a man younger than 35 in good health.

This clonotype was picked up many times. The rearrangement links TRBV27 to TRBJ2-7, with D tentatively TRBD1 (5 bases). Between the trimmed V and J ends, which lost 3 bases and 0 bases, there was a span of 6 bases. The CDR3 has 13 amino acids. Germline V CDR1 and CDR2: MNHEY, SMNVEV (reference sequence). CDR3 in DNA: TGTGCCAGCAGTTTCCAGGGCTCCTACGAGCAGTACTTC. It is translated as CASSFQGSYEQYF.

This clonotype was observed at least ten times. J is TRBJ2-7 and V is TRBV20-1, with 7 bases identical to TRBD1. From germline, CDR1 is DFQATT and CDR2 SNEGSKA (reference sequence). CDR3 size: 11 residues. V lost 4 bases, J lost 12 bases, and 9 bases stayed unmatched. Here the CDR3 DNA reads TGCAGTGCTACTCGAGACAGGGAACGGTACTTC. It translates to CSATRDRERYF.

This clonotype was seen ten or more times. The chain links TRBV4-2 to TRBJ2-2, with 9 bases fitting TRBD2. The CDR3 spans 16 residues. The V segment lost 0 bases and the J segment 7 bases; nucleotides outside the gene matches: 6. Germline CDR1 and CDR2: LGHNA and YNFKEQ. The CDR3 reads CASSQDGLAGNGELFF. The CDR3 coding sequence is TGTGCCAGCAGCCAAGATGGGCTAGCGGGGAACGGGGAGCTGTTTTTT.

In its sample, this clonotype was seen many times. This chain joins TRBV12-3 or TRBV12-4 and TRBJ1-1, with D uncertain. This CDR3 contains 16 residues. Trimming took 7 bases from V and 2 from J, leaving 20 bases between them. The CDR3 sequence: CASNPRRTRINTEAFF. The DNA for the CDR3 is TGTGCCAGCAACCCAAGGAGGACTAGGATTAACACTGAAGCTTTCTTT.

This clonotype was seen a few times. CDR3 in amino acids: CATSDGRPTGANVLTF. In DNA form, the CDR3 reads TGTGCCACCAGTGATGGGAGGCCAACTGGGGCCAACGTCCTGACTTTC. J is TRBJ2-6 and V is TRBV24-1; perhaps TRBD2 as D (6 bases). The CDR3 extends over 16 amino acids. Germline-derived CDR1 and CDR2 are KGHDR and SFDVKD. V lost 3 bases, J lost 2 bases, and 10 bases lay in between.

At least ten counts were recorded for this clonotype. V usage is TRBV6-2 or TRBV6-3 and J usage is TRBJ2-4, with a weak D call TRBD1 (6 bases). Germline assignment: CDR1 MNHEY and CDR2 SVGEGT. V shed 8 bases and J shed 0 bases, with 14 bases lying between them. CDR3 length: 15 amino acids. The CDR3 here is CASEADRLAKNIQYF. In DNA, the CDR3 is TGTGCCAGCGAAGCGGACAGATTAGCCAAAAACATTCAGTACTTC.

J is TRBJ2-1 and V is TRBV5-1; maybe TRBD2 (6 bases). Germline V gene data show CDR1 as SGHRS and CDR2 as YFSETQ. Trimming took 7 bases from V and 5 from J, leaving 16 bases between them. This CDR3 region has 14 residues. The CDR3 protein is CASCGVSGNNEQFF. CDR3 sequence (DNA): TGCGCCAGCTGCGGTGTTAGCGGCAACAATGAGCAGTTCTTC.

This clonotype was observed a few times. J is TRBJ2-2 and V is TRBV6-1; 8 nucleotides line up with TRBD1. The CDR3 covers 14 residues. The V gene end was trimmed by 6 bases and the J gene end by 4 bases; junction bases not matched to a gene: 4. Germline CDR1 MNHNS, CDR2 SASEGT. The CDR3 DNA is TGTGCCAGCAGCAGACAGGGGCCCACCGGGGAGCTGTTTTTT. Protein sequence: CASSRQGPTGELFF.

This clonotype was seen only a few times. V usage is TRBV6-5 and J usage is TRBJ2-1, with 7 bases matching TRBD2. The CDR3 is made up of 14 amino acids. Losses at the gene ends were 2 bases for V and 6 bases for J; bases not matched to a gene: 4. Germline loops: CDR1 MNHEY, CDR2 SVGAGI. The DNA of the CDR3 is TGTGCCAGCAGTTACCGGCTAGCGGCCAATGAGCAGTTCTTC. This gives the protein CASSYRLAANEQFF.

This clonotype was observed a handful of times. The rearrangement uses TRBV6-5 and TRBJ1-5; D unclear. V was pared by 2 bases and J by 5 bases, with 13 bases between. The CDR3 has 15 amino acids. Germline CDR1 reads MNHEY; CDR2 reads SVGAGI. CDR3 sequence: CASSYTSNPDQPQHF. The CDR3 region has the DNA TGTGCCAGCAGTTACACCAGTAATCCTGATCAGCCCCAGCATTTT.

The table lists this clonotype with many counts. The V gene is TRBV30, the J gene TRBJ2-2, with TRBD2 matching 7 bases. V trimming: 2 bases; J trimming: 0 bases; junction bases outside the gene matches: 0. Germline V lookup: CDR1 GTSNPN, CDR2 SVGIG (reference sequence). CDR3 length: 14 residues. Here the CDR3 reads CAWSSGANTGELFF. The CDR3 DNA reads TGTGCCTGGAGTAGCGGGGCGAACACCGGGGAGCTGTTTTTT.

This clonotype was observed a handful of times. The V call is TRBV6-6, the J call TRBJ2-7, with TRBD1 matching over 8 bases. Unmatched junction bases numbered 3, after V lost 5 bases and J lost 3 bases. The CDR3 is 13 residues long. In germline, CDR1 is MNHNY, CDR2 SVGAGI (reference sequence). This CDR3 is CASSPGGRYEQYF. The CDR3 DNA reads as TGTGCCAGCAGTCCAGGGGGCCGCTACGAGCAGTACTTC.

This clonotype was seen at least ten times. This chain connects TRBV5-5 to TRBJ2-2; TRBD2 aligns across 10 bases. Germline CDR1 and CDR2: SGHKS and YYEKEE (reference sequence). The V gene end was trimmed by 2 bases and the J gene end by 7 bases; junction bases not matched to a gene: 11. The CDR3 sequence is 17 residues long. The CDR3 spells CASSFRPSGSSVGELFF. In DNA, the CDR3 is TGTGCCAGCAGCTTTCGCCCTAGCGGGAGTAGCGTCGGGGAGCTGTTTTTT.

The rearrangement uses TRBV4-2 and TRBJ1-4, with a weak D call TRBD1 (6 bases). CDR1 and CDR2 (germline): LGHNA, YNFKEQ. The CDR3 is 17 residues long. V was trimmed by 4 bases and J by 3 bases, leaving 18 bases between them. The CDR3 coding sequence is TGTGCCAGCAGCCTCCCTTCTCATAGGGGGGCTAATGAAAAACTGTTTTTT. Protein sequence: CASSLPSHRGANEKLFF.

The chain uses TRBV7-8 and TRBJ2-3; 11 nucleotides agree with TRBD1. In germline, CDR1 is SGHVS, CDR2 FQNEAQ. V shed 5 bases and J 6 bases; nucleotides not matched to a gene: 7. This CDR3 is 15 amino acids long. CDR3 in DNA: TGTGCCAGCAGCCTCGGGACAGGGGGTGTCGATACGCAGTATTTT. Its translation is CASSLGTGGVDTQYF.

At least ten counts were recorded for this clonotype. The CDR3 sequence is CSVEGWFGGTAYEQYF. DNA of the CDR3: TGCAGCGTTGAAGGTTGGTTTGGCGGGACCGCCTACGAGCAGTACTTC. V gene TRBV29-1 combines with J gene TRBJ2-7, with D possibly TRBD2 on 6 matching bases. This CDR3 comprises 16 residues. CDR1 and CDR2 (germline): SQVTM, ANQGSEA. Trimming stripped 1 base from V and 2 bases from J, with 18 bases between.